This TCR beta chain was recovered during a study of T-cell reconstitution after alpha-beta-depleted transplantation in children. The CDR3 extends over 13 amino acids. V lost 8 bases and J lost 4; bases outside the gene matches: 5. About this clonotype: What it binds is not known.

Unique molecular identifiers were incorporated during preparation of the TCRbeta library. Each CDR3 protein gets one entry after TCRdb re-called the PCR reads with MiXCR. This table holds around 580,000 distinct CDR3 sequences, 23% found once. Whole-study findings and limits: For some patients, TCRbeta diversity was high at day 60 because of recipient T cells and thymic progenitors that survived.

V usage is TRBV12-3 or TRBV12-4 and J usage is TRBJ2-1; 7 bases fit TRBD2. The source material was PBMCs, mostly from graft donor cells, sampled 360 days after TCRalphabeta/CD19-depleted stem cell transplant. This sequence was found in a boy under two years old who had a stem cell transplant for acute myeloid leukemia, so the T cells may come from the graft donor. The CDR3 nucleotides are TGTGCCAGCCGCCGGGGGGAGTACAATGAGCAGTTCTTC. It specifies CASRRGEYNEQFF.